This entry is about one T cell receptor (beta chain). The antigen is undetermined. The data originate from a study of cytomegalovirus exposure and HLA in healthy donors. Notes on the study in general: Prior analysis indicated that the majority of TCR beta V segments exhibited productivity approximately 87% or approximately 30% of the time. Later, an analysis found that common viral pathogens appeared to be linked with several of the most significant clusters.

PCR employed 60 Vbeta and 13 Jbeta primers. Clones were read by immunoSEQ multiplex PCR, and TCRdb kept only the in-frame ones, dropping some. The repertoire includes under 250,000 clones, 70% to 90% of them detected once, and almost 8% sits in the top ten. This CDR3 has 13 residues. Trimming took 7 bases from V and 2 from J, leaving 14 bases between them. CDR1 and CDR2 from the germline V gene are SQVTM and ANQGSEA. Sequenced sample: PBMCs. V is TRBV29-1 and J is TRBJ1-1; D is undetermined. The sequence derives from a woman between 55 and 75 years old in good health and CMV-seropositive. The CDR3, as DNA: TGCAGCGCTCGGTTGCAGGAAAACACTGAAGCTTTCTTT. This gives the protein CSARLQENTEAFF.